The 29 T cell receptor beta chains given below trace back to one sample, sequenced in a study of T cells after yellow fever vaccination. TCRdb analysed the 5' RACE reads with MiXCR anew, one entry per CDR3 protein. The table has 120,000 or so distinct CDR3 sequences, 13% to 15% seen once. The input for sequencing was CD8+ T cells sorted from PBMCs, taken 5 days after the yellow fever booster vaccination. The source is a man aged 18 to 29 who received the YFV17D yellow fever vaccine.

This clonotype was seen many times. The J gene is TRBJ2-7, the V gene TRBV29-1, with 8 bases fitting TRBD1. J gave up 2 bases and V 1 base, and 7 bases lay outside the gene matches. The CDR3 contains 15 residues. The germline V gene encodes CDR1 SQVTM and CDR2 ANQGSEA. The CDR3 loop is CSVEVVGQATYEQYF. The CDR3 DNA is TGCAGCGTTGAAGTCGTGGGACAGGCGACCTACGAGCAGTACTTC.

V and J are TRBV13 and TRBJ1-2, with D uncertain. Deletions cut 2 bases from V and 9 bases from J, with 16 bases between. Germline CDR1 PRHDT, CDR2 FYEKMQ (reference sequence). The CDR3 has 14 residues. The CDR3 DNA follows: TGTGCCAGCAGCTTATACTCGGGTGCGCAGCGCTACACCTTC. Translating it yields CASSLYSGAQRYTF.

The chain couples TRBV5-1 to TRBJ1-5; the D is unclear. Per the germline V gene, CDR1 is SGHRS and CDR2 is YFSETQ. Trimming took 0 bases from V and 5 from J, leaving 6 bases between them. This CDR3 region has 13 residues. The CDR3 sequence is CASSLEAHQPQHF. The CDR3 DNA is TGCGCCAGCAGCTTGGAAGCGCATCAGCCCCAGCATTTT.

CDR3 in amino acids: CASSLAGVYEQYF. In DNA form, the CDR3 reads TGCGCCAGCAGCTTGGCCGGCGTTTACGAGCAGTACTTC. The V gene is TRBV5-1, the J gene TRBJ2-7; D not resolved. The germline gives CDR1 SGHRS, CDR2 YFSETQ. The CDR3 loop spans 13 amino acids. V lost 0 bases, J lost 4 bases, and 8 bases lay in between.

The V call is TRBV15, the J call TRBJ2-1; D might be TRBD1 (6 bases). Trimming cost V 6 bases and J 7 bases, with 13 bases left between them. The CDR3 is 13 residues long. The germline V gene has CDR1 LNHNV and CDR2 YYDKDF (reference sequence). The CDR3 sequence is CATRAGQLNEQFF. As DNA, the CDR3 is TGTGCCACCAGAGCCGGACAGCTGAATGAGCAGTTCTTC.

This chain joins TRBV29-1 and TRBJ2-7, with a tentative D call TRBD1 (5 bases). This CDR3 comprises 13 residues. The germline CDR1 and CDR2 sequences are SQVTM and ANQGSEA. V was clipped by 1 base and J by 3 bases, with 10 bases between them. CDR3 in DNA: TGCAGCGTTGAAGTAACCGACAGCTACGAGCAGTACTTC. Translation: CSVEVTDSYEQYF.

The table lists this clonotype with a few counts. V usage is TRBV11-2 and J usage is TRBJ1-6; no clear D. Germline-derived CDR1 and CDR2 are SGHAT and FQNNGV. The ends were cut back, 0 bases at V and 4 bases at J, with 19 bases in the middle. This CDR3 region has 19 residues. Written as DNA, the CDR3 is TGTGCCAGCAGCTTAGATCTAGGCAACCTCCATCGGTATAATTCACCCCTCCACTTT. It translates to CASSLDLGNLHRYNSPLHF.

This clonotype has only a few counts. Relative to the germline gene, one junction end is altered; a read error may explain this. The rearrangement links TRBV7-7 to TRBJ2-5; 7 bases are a match to TRBD2. Germline V gene lookup returns CDR1 SSHAT and CDR2 FNYEAQ (reference sequence). This CDR3 is built from 15 residues. The DNA of the CDR3 is TGTGCTAGCAGCTCCCGAGCGGGGTGGGGAGAGACCCAGTACTTC. This codes for CASSSRAGWGETQYF. Together with reference TRBV7-7 and TRBJ2-5, the CDR3 gives the full variable domain: GAGVSQSPRYKVTKRGQDVTLRCDPISSHATLYWYQQALGQGPEFLTYFNYEAQPDKSGLPSDRFSAERPEGSISTLTIQRTEQRDSAMYRCASSSRAGWGETQYFGPGTRLLVL.

The V gene is TRBV19, the J gene TRBJ1-1; tentatively, D is TRBD1 (5 bases). CDR1 is LNHDA, CDR2 SQIVND, per germline (reference sequence). Trimming removed 3 bases at V and 0 bases at J, with 11 bases between. The CDR3 has 15 amino acids. CDR3: CASSMGPGLNTEAFF. Written as DNA, the CDR3 is TGTGCCAGTAGTATGGGGCCAGGCTTGAACACTGAAGCTTTCTTT.

This clonotype turned up a few times. The chain links TRBV20-1 to TRBJ1-6, with TRBD1 identical over 7 bases. Germline CDR1 is DFQATT and CDR2 is SNEGSKA (reference sequence). The V and J ends lost 0 bases and 8 bases, in that order; junction bases with no gene match: 7. The CDR3 consists of 15 residues. The CDR3 sequence is CSARDTGVSHSPLHF. The CDR3 coding sequence is TGCAGTGCTAGAGATACAGGGGTCTCCCATTCACCCCTCCACTTT.

This clonotype was seen more than once but under ten times. The CDR3 DNA follows: TGTGCCAGCACCGAAGCGGGGGGAACCCGAAAACTGTTTTTT. Residues: CASTEAGGTRKLFF. The V gene is TRBV27, the J gene TRBJ1-4, with D perhaps matching TRBD1 (5 bases). The V gene's germline CDR1 is MNHEY and CDR2 SMNVEV (reference sequence). CDR3 length equals 14 residues. The V end lost 7 bases, the J end lost 10 bases, and 19 bases lay between the germline ends.

The chain couples TRBV15 to TRBJ2-5, with D perhaps TRBD2 (5 bases). V lost 3 bases and J 5 bases, leaving 10 bases between the germline ends. The CDR3 runs 13 residues. Germline loops: CDR1 LNHNV, CDR2 YYDKDF (reference sequence). The CDR3 sequence is CATSSPGLETQYF. CDR3 sequence (DNA): TGTGCCACCAGCAGTCCCGGACTTGAGACCCAGTACTTC.

In nucleotides, the CDR3 is TGTGCCAGCAGTTCGACCTACCAGGGAGTGGGATCACCCCTCCACTTT. Its translation: CASSSTYQGVGSPLHF. This chain connects TRBV6-5 to TRBJ1-6; D may be TRBD1 (5 bases). CDR3 size: 16 residues. V shed 4 bases and J shed 10 bases, with 20 bases lying between them. CDR1 and CDR2 from the germline V gene are MNHEY and SVGAGI.

This clonotype was counted a few times. The chain links TRBV4-2 to TRBJ2-7, with D perhaps TRBD2 (6 bases). The length of the CDR3 is 14 residues. The V gene lost 1 base and the J gene lost 4 bases, with 11 bases spanning the gap. Germline V CDR1 and CDR2: LGHNA, YNFKEQ. The CDR3 reads CASSQALRGYEQYF. CDR3 coding DNA: TGTGCCAGCAGCCAAGCACTGCGGGGTTACGAGCAGTACTTC.

This chain joins TRBV15 and TRBJ1-1; D is perhaps TRBD1 (6 bases). The germline CDR1 and CDR2 sequences are LNHNV and YYDKDF (reference sequence). V lost 1 base to trimming and J lost 4 bases, with 13 bases between them. There are 15 residues in the CDR3. The CDR3 here is CATSRGRGGGTEAFF. CDR3 DNA sequence: TGTGCCACCAGCAGAGGTCGGGGAGGGGGCACTGAAGCTTTCTTT.

A few counts support this clonotype. J is TRBJ2-1 and V is TRBV20-1; 14 bases are a match to TRBD2. Germline CDR1 DFQATT, CDR2 SNEGSKA (reference sequence). V dropped 3 bases and J dropped 8; count of bases not matched to a gene: 3. The CDR3 spans 14 residues. The chain's CDR3 is CSARSTSGGDEQFF. Here the CDR3 DNA reads TGCAGTGCTAGGTCGACTAGCGGGGGGGATGAGCAGTTCTTC.

This clonotype was seen only a few times. The rearrangement joins TRBV12-3 or TRBV12-4 to TRBJ2-3; 12 positions agree with TRBD2. CDR3 length: 15 amino acids. J gave up 6 bases and V 6 bases, and 7 bases lay outside the gene matches. The CDR3 loop is CASSSTSGGWDTQYF. The CDR3 nucleotides read TGTGCCAGCAGCTCGACTAGCGGGGGCTGGGATACGCAGTATTTT.

V usage is TRBV7-7 and J usage is TRBJ2-1; possibly TRBD1 for D (5 bases). The CDR3 loop spans 14 amino acids. Trimming cost V 7 bases and J 9 bases, with 19 bases left between them. Germline CDR1 is SSHAT and CDR2 is FNYEAQ (reference sequence). The CDR3 region has the DNA TGTGCCAGCAAAGCCGGACCAGGGTTGGGTGAGCAGTTCTTC. Its translation is CASKAGPGLGEQFF.

The chain combines TRBV12-3 or TRBV12-4 with TRBJ1-5; D perhaps matches TRBD1 (5 bases). The V gene lost 4 bases and the J gene lost 2 bases, with 15 bases spanning the gap. This CDR3 comprises 16 residues. Here the CDR3 DNA reads TGTGCCAGCAGTTCAGAGGGGACCAGGGGCAATCAGCCCCAGCATTTT. Protein sequence: CASSSEGTRGNQPQHF.

This clonotype occurred a few times. This chain connects TRBV12-5 to TRBJ1-1; D is undetermined. This CDR3 region has 11 residues. V lost 7 bases, J lost 4 bases, and 7 bases lay in between. Germline V gives CDR1 LGHNT, CDR2 FRNRAP. DNA for the CDR3: TGTGCTAGTGCCCTAGGCACTGAAGCTTTCTTT. It yields the protein CASALGTEAFF.

This rearrangement joins TRBV4-1 to TRBJ1-1; D remains ambiguous. This CDR3 contains 15 residues. Germline lookup yields CDR1 MGHRA and CDR2 YSYEKL. Trimming removed 2 bases from V and 5 bases from J, with 15 bases in between. The CDR3 is CASSQHSGTGTEAFF. Written as DNA, the CDR3 is TGCGCCAGCAGCCAACATTCGGGTACGGGGACTGAAGCTTTCTTT.

J is TRBJ1-2 and V is TRBV7-9; 7 nucleotides align to TRBD1. The V and J ends lost 0 bases and 8 bases, in that order; junction bases with no gene match: 6. The CDR3 is 14 amino acids. The V gene's germline CDR1 is SEHNR and CDR2 FQNEAQ (reference sequence). The CDR3 region is CASSLAGQPRGYTF. The CDR3 DNA reads as TGTGCCAGCAGCTTAGCGGGACAGCCGAGAGGCTACACCTTC.

A few counts support this clonotype. The V call is TRBV5-5, the J call TRBJ2-1; TRBD2 matches at 10 bases. The trim removed 0 bases at V and 4 bases at J, leaving 1 base unmatched. Germline V CDR1 and CDR2: SGHKS, YYEKEE (reference sequence). The CDR3 has 15 residues. The CDR3 DNA reads TGTGCCAGCAGCTTGGGGACTAGCGGATACAATGAGCAGTTCTTC. The encoded protein is CASSLGTSGYNEQFF.

The V call is TRBV29-1, the J call TRBJ2-4; the D gene is possibly TRBD1 (5 bases). Germline-derived CDR1 and CDR2 are SQVTM and ANQGSEA. This CDR3 region has 12 residues. The ends were cut back, 4 bases at V and 3 bases at J, with 7 bases in the middle. CDR3: CSVVGVKNIQYF. In DNA form, the CDR3 reads TGCAGCGTTGTAGGGGTCAAAAACATTCAGTACTTC.

The chain is built from TRBV29-1 and TRBJ2-7, with no clear D. Germline assignment: CDR1 SQVTM and CDR2 ANQGSEA. The CDR3 length is 11 residues. V lost 6 bases to trimming and J lost 3 bases, with 9 bases between them. As DNA, the CDR3 is TGCAGCGTGAGTAATATCTACGAGCAGTACTTC. It encodes CSVSNIYEQYF.

This clonotype was counted only a few times. V usage is TRBV7-9 and J usage is TRBJ2-4, with 14 bases lining up with TRBD2. Per the germline V gene, CDR1 is SEHNR and CDR2 is FQNEAQ (reference sequence). This CDR3 is 15 amino acids long. V shed 5 bases, J shed 11 bases, and the junction held 8 bases outside the gene matches. Here the CDR3 DNA reads TGTGCCAGCAGCGGACTAGCGGGGGGTCCGGTGGTTCAGTACTTC. Translated: CASSGLAGGPVVQYF.

This clonotype was picked up many times. V usage is TRBV7-9 and J usage is TRBJ2-3, with D perhaps matching TRBD2 (5 bases). Trimming left V 2 bases short and J 6 bases short, with 18 bases between. The CDR3 covers 16 residues. The germline V gene encodes CDR1 SEHNR and CDR2 FQNEAQ (reference sequence). The DNA of the CDR3 is TGTGCCAGCAGCTTACCCCACTTCCCCCCGGGGGATACGCAGTATTTT. Its translation: CASSLPHFPPGDTQYF.

V gene TRBV5-6 combines with J gene TRBJ2-7; D is unclear. Germline V lookup: CDR1 SGHDT, CDR2 YYEEEE. Trimming pared 0 bases from V and 0 bases from J, leaving 4 bases between. CDR3 length: 13 residues. CDR3 sequence reads: CASSLGYSYEQYF. CDR3 in DNA: TGTGCCAGCAGCTTGGGATACTCCTACGAGCAGTACTTC.

This chain connects TRBV5-6 to TRBJ2-3, with D maybe TRBD2 (5 bases). CDR3 length equals 14 residues. V lost 0 bases to trimming and J lost 2 bases, with 7 bases between them. Germline V gene sequence: CDR1 SGHDT, CDR2 YYEEEE. CDR3 loop: CASSLAGNTDTQYF. The CDR3 nucleotides read TGTGCCAGCAGCTTGGCCGGGAACACAGATACGCAGTATTTT.